This entry is about one T cell receptor beta chain. The data were taken from a study of blood T cell repertoires in COVID-19. Background on the study: Samples representing acute and convalescent COVID-19 were sourced from the United States, Italy and Spain. Sources were T cells, B-cell-depleted T cells, or PBMCs; the material itself was cDNA or gDNA.

Per the study methods: Amplified reference gene primers provided the basis for estimating nucleated cell counts. Using immunoSEQ multiplex PCR, the repertoire was profiled, and TCRdb retains in-frame clones only, with some absent. From that table come the V and J calls and clone size; the DNA was used to work out D and trimming. The sample holds 310,000 or so clones, roughly 90% seen once. The CDR3 loop spans 15 amino acids. Germline V CDR1 and CDR2: SGHAT, FQNNGV. With V trimmed by 5 bases and J by 4 bases, 4 bases remained unmatched. The sample taken for sequencing was peripheral blood. This chain uses TRBV11-2 with TRBJ1-4; 10 nucleotides match TRBD1. The source of this sequence is a man in his late teens or twenties who had recovered from COVID-19. As DNA, the CDR3 is TGTGCCAGCAGCCCCCGGACAGGGGGTAATGAAAAACTGTTTTTT. It encodes CASSPRTGGNEKLFF.